This T cell receptor beta chain was sequenced for a study of T cell changes during pregnancy in multiple sclerosis. This CDR3 contains 11 residues. Per the germline V gene, CDR1 is SQVTM and CDR2 is ANQGSEA. Data came from immunoSEQ multiplex PCR; TCRdb stores just in-frame clones and leaves some out. The top ten clones hold about 5.2% of a sample with fewer than 70,000 clones, about 83% of them seen once. This clone was observed once. The sample carries other DNA sequences with the same CDR3. Specimen: peripheral blood from another person, used as feeder cells. This chain links TRBV29-1 with TRBJ1-2; 8 bases map to TRBD1. The TCR sequence derives from a human donor whose cells served as feeder cells for cultures in a pregnancy study. The CDR3 reads CGTGGNYGYTF. The CDR3 DNA is TGCGGGACAGGAGGAAACTATGGCTACACCTTC.